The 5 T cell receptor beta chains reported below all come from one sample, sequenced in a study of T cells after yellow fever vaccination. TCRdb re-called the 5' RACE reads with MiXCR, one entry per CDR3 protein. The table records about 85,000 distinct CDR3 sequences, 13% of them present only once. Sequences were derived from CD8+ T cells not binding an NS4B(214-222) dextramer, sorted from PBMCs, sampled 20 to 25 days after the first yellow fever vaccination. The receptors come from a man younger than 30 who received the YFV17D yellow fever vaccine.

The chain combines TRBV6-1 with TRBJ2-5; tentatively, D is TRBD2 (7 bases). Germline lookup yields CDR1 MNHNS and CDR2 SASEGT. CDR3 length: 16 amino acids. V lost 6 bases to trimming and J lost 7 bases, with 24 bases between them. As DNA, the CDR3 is TGTGCCAGCAGCTCACGCGCGGGGGCCCAGCGGGGGACCCAGTACTTC. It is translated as CASSSRAGAQRGTQYF.

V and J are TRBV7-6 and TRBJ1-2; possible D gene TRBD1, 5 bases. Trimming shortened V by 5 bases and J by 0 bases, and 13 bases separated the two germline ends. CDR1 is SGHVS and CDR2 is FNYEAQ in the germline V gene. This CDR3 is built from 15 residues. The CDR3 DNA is TGTGCCAGCAGCCAGCTCGGGGGAACTAACTATGGCTACACCTTC. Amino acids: CASSQLGGTNYGYTF.

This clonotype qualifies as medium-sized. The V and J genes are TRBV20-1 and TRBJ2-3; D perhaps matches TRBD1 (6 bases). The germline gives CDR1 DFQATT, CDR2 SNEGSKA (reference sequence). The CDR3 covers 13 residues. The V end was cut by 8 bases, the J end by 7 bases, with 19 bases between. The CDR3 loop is CSPRDKTDYTQYF. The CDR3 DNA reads TGCAGTCCCCGGGACAAAACTGACTATACGCAGTATTTT.

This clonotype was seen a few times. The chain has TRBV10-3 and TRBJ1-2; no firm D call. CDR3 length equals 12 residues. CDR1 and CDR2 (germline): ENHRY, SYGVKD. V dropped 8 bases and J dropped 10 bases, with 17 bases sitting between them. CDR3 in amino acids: CAIVGILPDYTF. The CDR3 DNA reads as TGTGCCATCGTGGGGATCTTACCCGACTACACCTTC.

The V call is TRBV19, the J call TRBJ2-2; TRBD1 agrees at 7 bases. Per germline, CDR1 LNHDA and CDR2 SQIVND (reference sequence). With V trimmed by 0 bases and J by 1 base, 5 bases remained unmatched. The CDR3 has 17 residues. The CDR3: CASSIDLRTGNTGELFF. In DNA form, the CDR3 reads TGTGCCAGTAGTATAGATCTTAGGACAGGGAACACCGGGGAGCTGTTTTTT.